These 12 T cell receptor beta chains were sequenced from one sample in a study of cytomegalovirus exposure and HLA in healthy donors. Primers for the PCR totalled 60 Vbeta and 13 Jbeta. Sequencing used immunoSEQ multiplex PCR; TCRdb keeps in-frame clones, though not all of them. Its clone listing holds around 140,000 clones. The sample taken for sequencing was PBMCs. The source of these receptors is a woman aged 35 to 49 in good health and CMV-seropositive.

This chain uses TRBV2 with TRBJ2-1; 9 bases line up with TRBD2. The germline V gene encodes CDR1 SNHLY and CDR2 FYNNEI. The CDR3 consists of 16 residues. V lost 6 bases and J lost 7; bases outside the gene matches: 13. The CDR3 reads CASSPTVAGVRNEQFF. The CDR3 DNA reads TGTGCCAGCAGCCCCACCGTAGCGGGAGTAAGGAATGAGCAGTTCTTC.

The V gene is TRBV6-5, the J gene TRBJ1-4; 7 bases are shared with TRBD1. V gave up 5 bases and J gave up 7 bases; unmatched junction bases: 10. This CDR3 is built from 15 residues. The germline V gene has CDR1 MNHEY and CDR2 SVGAGI. CDR3 in amino acids: CASSQTRGLGEKLFF. The CDR3 DNA follows: TGTGCCAGCAGTCAAACCAGGGGGTTGGGTGAAAAACTGTTTTTT.

V is TRBV27 and J is TRBJ2-7; the match to TRBD1 covers 9 bases. Trimming cost V 4 bases and J 6 bases; bases outside gene matches: 4. Germline V gene data show CDR1 as MNHEY and CDR2 as SMNVEV (reference sequence). The CDR3 spans 13 residues. The CDR3 spells CASSSGQGGEQYF. The CDR3 DNA is TGTGCCAGCAGTTCGGGACAGGGCGGCGAGCAGTACTTC.

The chain is built from TRBV29-1 and TRBJ2-2; 8 bases are shared with TRBD1. Germline V gene lookup returns CDR1 SQVTM and CDR2 ANQGSEA. The CDR3 contains 15 residues. V lost 1 base to trimming and J lost 1 base; unmatched junction nucleotides: 2. CDR3: CSVEVGTGNTGELFF. CDR3 bases: TGCAGCGTTGAAGTCGGGACAGGGAACACCGGGGAGCTGTTTTTT.

The chain couples TRBV5-1 to TRBJ2-3; TRBD2 might be the D (5 bases). The CDR3 has 16 residues. Trimming took 0 bases from V and 0 from J, leaving 11 bases between them. CDR1 and CDR2 (germline): SGHRS, YFSETQ. CDR3 nucleotides: TGCGCCAGCAGCTTGGGTAGGACTTCTAGCACAGATACGCAGTATTTT. Translation gives CASSLGRTSSTDTQYF.

The rearrangement links TRBV28 to TRBJ2-3, with 7 bases fitting TRBD1. Trimming took 3 bases from V and 3 from J; bases not matched to a gene: 3. Per germline, CDR1 MDHEN and CDR2 SYDVKM. CDR3 length equals 14 residues. The CDR3 DNA sequence: TGTGCCAGCAGTTTTTTACAGGGGACAGATACGCAGTATTTT. Encoded protein: CASSFLQGTDTQYF.

The rearrangement joins TRBV5-6 to TRBJ2-3; a weak D match, TRBD1 (5 bases). CDR3 size: 13 residues. Germline lookup yields CDR1 SGHDT and CDR2 YYEEEE. Trimming pared 7 bases from V and 0 bases from J, leaving 9 bases between. The CDR3 loop reads CASSQGSTDTQYF. In nucleotides, the CDR3 is TGTGCCAGCTCCCAGGGTAGCACAGATACGCAGTATTTT.

The genes are TRBV19 and TRBJ2-7, with D unresolved. This CDR3 has 13 amino acids. V lost 4 bases, J lost 1 base, and 8 bases lay in between. CDR1 is LNHDA, CDR2 SQIVND, per germline (reference sequence). CDR3: CASSTSVSYEQYF. The CDR3 nucleotides read TGTGCCAGTAGTACCTCCGTATCCTACGAGCAGTACTTC.

The chain combines TRBV19 with TRBJ1-2, with a possible D match to TRBD1 (6 bases). The CDR3 is made up of 13 amino acids. Germline V gives CDR1 LNHDA, CDR2 SQIVND (reference sequence). Trimming took 6 bases from V and 2 from J, leaving 10 bases between them. CDR3 in DNA: TGTGCCAGTAGCCCCAGGGGCAACTATGGCTACACCTTC. This codes for CASSPRGNYGYTF.

DNA for the CDR3: TGTGCCTGGAGAAATAGCGGGCCCTCCTACGAGCAGTACTTC. Protein: CAWRNSGPSYEQYF. This chain links TRBV30 with TRBJ2-7, with 7 bases matching TRBD2. CDR1 is GTSNPN and CDR2 is SVGIG in the germline V gene (reference sequence). The CDR3 extends over 14 amino acids. V lost 3 bases, J lost 0 bases, and 5 bases stayed unmatched.

The genes are TRBV7-2 and TRBJ2-1; TRBD2 matches 12 bases. CDR1 and CDR2 (germline): SGHTA, FQGNSA. The CDR3 is made up of 15 amino acids. The J segment lost 6 bases and the V segment lost 1 base, leaving 1 base of the junction unmatched. The CDR3 DNA follows: TGTGCCAGCAGCTTAGTACTAGCGGGAGGCAATGAGCAGTTCTTC. As protein: CASSLVLAGGNEQFF.

The gene calls are TRBV27 and TRBJ2-1; 7 bases are shared with TRBD2. CDR3 size: 15 residues. V shed 4 bases, J shed 7 bases, and the junction held 10 bases outside the gene matches. Germline assignment: CDR1 MNHEY and CDR2 SMNVEV (reference sequence). The CDR3 DNA sequence: TGTGCCAGCAGTTCCGTAGCGGGTTTCAGGAATGAGCAGTTCTTC. Translating it yields CASSSVAGFRNEQFF.